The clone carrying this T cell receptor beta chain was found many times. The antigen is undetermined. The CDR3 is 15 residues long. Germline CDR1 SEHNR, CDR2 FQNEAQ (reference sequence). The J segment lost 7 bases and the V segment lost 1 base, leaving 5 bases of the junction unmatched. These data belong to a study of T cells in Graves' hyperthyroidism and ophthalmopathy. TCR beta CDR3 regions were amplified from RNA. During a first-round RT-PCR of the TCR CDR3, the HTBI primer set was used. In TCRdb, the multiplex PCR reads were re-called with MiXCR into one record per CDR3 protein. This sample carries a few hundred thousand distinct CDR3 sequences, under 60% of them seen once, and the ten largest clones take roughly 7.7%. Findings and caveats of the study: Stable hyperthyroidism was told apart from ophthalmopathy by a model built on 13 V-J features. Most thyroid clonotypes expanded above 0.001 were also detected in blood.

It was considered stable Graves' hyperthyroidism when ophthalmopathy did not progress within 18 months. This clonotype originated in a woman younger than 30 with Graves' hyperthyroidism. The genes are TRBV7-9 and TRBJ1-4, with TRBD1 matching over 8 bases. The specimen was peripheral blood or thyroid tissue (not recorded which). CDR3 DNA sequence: TGTGCCAGCAGCTTAGGCAGGGGGCAGAGTGAAAAACTGTTTTTT. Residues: CASSLGRGQSEKLFF.